This T cell receptor (beta chain) is from a study of Ad26.COV2.S vaccination and SARS-CoV-2 variants. Across the study: Enrolled in COV1001, the donor was in the Ad26.COV2.S trial arm, which received the vaccine. The study, taken as a whole, reports: After vaccination, reports described spike-specific CD8+ and CD4+ T cell responses as showing substantial breadth. Recipients given vaccine exceeded placebo recipients in spike-specific TCR breadth.

Specified treatment: roughly 18 received Ad26.COV2.S at low or high dose, single or two shots; 5 received placebo; per-sample allocation not given. Specimens were obtained on day 63 following the first vaccine or placebo injection. Using immunoSEQ multiplex PCR, the repertoire was profiled, and TCRdb retains in-frame clones only, with some absent. The sample lists hundreds of thousands of clones, around nine tenths seen once, with more than 3% in the top ten. On this clone itself: Its target is unknown.

V lost 1 base, J lost 3 bases, and 12 bases lay in between. CDR3 size: 16 residues. Germline values: CDR1 MGHRA, CDR2 YSYEKL. Sequenced material: peripheral blood, taken in a trial of Ad26.COV2.S vaccine versus placebo. The chain joins TRBV4-1 to TRBJ1-4; D is undetermined. The source is a person aged 18 to 59 who received the Ad26.COV2.S COVID-19 vaccine or a placebo. This CDR3 reads CASSQGGTVSNEKLFF. Written as DNA, the CDR3 is TGCGCCAGCAGCCAAGGTGGTACAGTATCTAATGAAAAACTGTTTTTT.